A single sample gave rise to the 8 T cell receptor beta chains below, sequenced in a study of PD-1 blockade in classical Hodgkin lymphoma. The repertoire was sequenced with immunoSEQ multiplex PCR; TCRdb's copy has only in-frame clones and lacks some. The table lists some 90,000 clones, 75% to 85% of them singletons. Regarding time point: cycle 4 day 1 (C4D1), after five to seven weeks of nivolumab. Relapses following autologous stem cell transplantation were seen in all patients, with brentuximab vedotin exposure varying. The sequenced sample was peripheral blood mononuclear cells (PBMCs), obtained before the fourth cycle of nivolumab. Every receptor here comes from a human donor with classical Hodgkin lymphoma.

The chain recombines TRBV5-1 with TRBJ2-7, with 8 nucleotides matching TRBD1. CDR3 length: 13 residues. V was pared by 4 bases and J by 7 bases, with 7 bases of the junction left unmatched. Germline V CDR1 and CDR2: SGHRS, YFSETQ. CDR3 amino acids: CASSMRTGREQYF. DNA of the CDR3: TGCGCCAGCAGCATGAGGACAGGGCGGGAGCAGTACTTC.

This rearrangement joins TRBV9 to TRBJ1-1; no definite D call. The ends were cut back, 1 base at V and 1 base at J, with 8 bases in the middle. CDR3 length: 14 amino acids. Germline V gene data show CDR1 as SGDLS and CDR2 as YYNGEE. The CDR3 loop reads CASSVTASNTEAFF. CDR3 nucleotides: TGTGCCAGCAGCGTAACAGCTTCGAACACTGAAGCTTTCTTT. The entire variable domain, with the rest obtained from reference TRBV9 and TRBJ1-1, is as follows: DSGVTQTPKHLITATGQRVTLRCSPRSGDLSVYWYQQSLDQGLQFLIQYYNGEERAKGNILERFSAQQFPDLHSELNLSSLELGDSALYFCASSVTASNTEAFFGQGTRLTVV.

J is TRBJ1-2 and V is TRBV19, with D unclear. The V and J ends lost 4 bases and 8 bases respectively, with 14 bases between them. The CDR3 has 13 amino acids. CDR1 LNHDA and CDR2 SQIVND come from the germline V gene (reference sequence). The CDR3: CASSKLTVEGYTF. DNA of the CDR3: TGTGCCAGTAGTAAACTAACAGTTGAAGGCTACACCTTC.

The chain has TRBV11-2 and TRBJ1-1; D gene unclear. Germline values: CDR1 SGHAT, CDR2 FQNNGV. Trimming took off 3 bases at V and 5 bases at J, with 7 bases between the two ends. CDR3 size: 12 residues. CDR3 amino acids: CASSFLGTEAFF. The CDR3 nucleotides are TGTGCCAGCAGCTTCCTTGGAACTGAAGCTTTCTTT.

The V and J genes are TRBV18 and TRBJ2-1, with 15 bases fitting TRBD2. The CDR3 is made up of 20 amino acids. With 2 bases clipped from V and 0 bases from J, the junction kept 8 bases outside the gene matches. Germline V lookup: CDR1 KGHSH, CDR2 LQKENI. The CDR3 DNA follows: TGTGCCAGCTCACCATATCGGGGACTAGCGGGAGGCGGCTCCTACAATGAGCAGTTCTTC. Amino acids: CASSPYRGLAGGGSYNEQFF. Looking up the rest from reference TRBV18 and TRBJ2-1 gives the full variable domain: NAGVMQNPRHLVRRRGQEARLRCSPMKGHSHVYWYRQLPEEGLKFMVYLQKENIIDESGMPKERFSAEFPKEGPSILRIQQVVRGDSAAYFCASSPYRGLAGGGSYNEQFFGPGTRLTVL.

The V call is TRBV2, the J call TRBJ2-7; 10 positions match TRBD2. From germline, CDR1 is SNHLY and CDR2 FYNNEI. With 3 bases clipped from V and 7 bases from J, the junction kept 9 bases outside the gene matches. The CDR3 runs 15 residues. The CDR3 DNA sequence: TGTGCCAGCAGTGATAGGACTAGCGGTAGACGAGAGCAGTACTTC. It translates to CASSDRTSGRREQYF.

The chain combines TRBV7-2 with TRBJ1-3; no definite D call. Trimming removed 3 bases at V and 4 bases at J, with 7 bases between. CDR3 size: 13 residues. Germline CDR1 and CDR2: SGHTA and FQGNSA. CDR3 protein: CASSLDSGNTIYF. The DNA for the CDR3 is TGTGCCAGCAGCTTGGATTCCGGAAACACCATATATTTT. Full variable domain (rest looked up from reference TRBV7-2 and TRBJ1-3): GAGVSQSPSNKVTEKGKDVELRCDPISGHTALYWYRQSLGQGLEFLIYFQGNSAPDKSGLPSDRFSAERTGGSVSTLTIQRTQQEDSAVYLCASSLDSGNTIYFGEGSWLTVV.

The chain has TRBV28 and TRBJ1-2; D is unclear. With 4 bases removed from V and 4 bases from J, the gap between germline ends came to 4 bases. Germline CDR1 reads MDHEN; CDR2 reads SYDVKM. This CDR3 spans 11 amino acids. The CDR3 coding sequence is TGTGCCAGCAGTTCCCGCTATGGCTACACCTTC. It codes for CASSSRYGYTF.